This T cell receptor beta chain was captured in a study of OX40 agonist ivuxolimab in advanced cancers. Points from the study as a whole: Clonal expansion from baseline to week 6 occurred in both CD4+ and CD8+ T cells. More expanded clones were found, on average, in CD8+ than in CD4+ T cells.

Repertoires were generated with immunoSEQ multiplex PCR, while TCRdb's copy carries only in-frame clones and drops some. The data contain around 48,000 clones, 60% to 80% of them singletons. There are 11 residues in the CDR3. Between the trimmed V and J ends, which lost 4 bases and 4 bases, there was a span of 7 bases. Germline V gene data show CDR1 as DFQATT and CDR2 as SNEGSKA (reference sequence). Details on this clone: Its specificity is not known.

The receptor comes from an adult with an advanced solid tumor such as melanoma, head and neck, liver or kidney cancer. This chain uses TRBV20-1 with TRBJ2-5; D perhaps matches TRBD1 (6 bases). Sequenced material: CD4+ or CD8+ T cells sorted from blood, taken in a trial of the OX40 agonist ivuxolimab. CDR3 loop: CSAIQGETQYF. CDR3 in DNA: TGCAGTGCTATACAGGGAGAGACCCAGTACTTC.